This T cell receptor beta chain was captured in a study of T cell repertoires in aging, cancer and after chemotherapy. Overall study context: Patients with chronic lymphocytic leukemia were sampled before and after fludarabine- or bendamustine-based chemotherapy. The whole study produced a dataset of several million TCR reads.

The CDR3 has 16 amino acids. V shed 2 bases and J 0 bases; nucleotides not matched to a gene: 0. Germline-derived CDR1 and CDR2 are KGHDR and SFDVKD. TCR beta rearrangements were amplified from peripheral blood genomic DNA. This clonotype was counted only a few times. Its specificity is not known. Study-wide points: Age-matched healthy donors had significantly more diverse, less clonal blood TCR repertoires than untreated cancer patients.

Rearranged V-D-J TRB sequences were amplified with a mixed TRB-A/B primer pool. TCRdb used MiXCR to reprocess the multiplex PCR reads, holding one entry per CDR3 protein. The sample shows 10,000 to 15,000 distinct CDR3 sequences, around 30% of them seen only once. This chain connects TRBV24-1 to TRBJ2-1; 10 bases align to TRBD1. The sequencing sample was made of blood. This receptor was identified in a human donor with a blood cancer. The CDR3 protein is CATSDWTGGSYNEQFF. The DNA of the CDR3 is TGTGCCACCAGTGATTGGACAGGGGGCTCCTACAATGAGCAGTTCTTC.